This T cell receptor (beta chain) was retrieved from a study of T cell repertoires in cytomegalovirus infection. TCRdb processed the reads anew with MiXCR; each CDR3 protein has one entry. The sample carries 250,000 or so distinct CDR3 sequences, over 15% recorded once. This clonotype was picked up a small number of times. Germline assignment: CDR1 MRHNA and CDR2 SNTAGT. V was clipped by 2 bases and J by 4 bases; unmatched bases: 7. This CDR3 has 15 residues. The chain couples TRBV6-4 to TRBJ1-1, with 7 bases that match TRBD1. Sequencing input: CD8+ T cells from PBMCs. The sequence derives from a human donor in good health (CMV status not recorded). Some clones in this sample may be carry-over from other donors' samples. The CDR3 nucleotides are TGTGCCAGCAGTGACGGACAGGCGGAAAGCACTGAAGCTTTCTTT. Encoded protein: CASSDGQAESTEAFF.